This T cell receptor beta chain was profiled in a study of blood T cell repertoires in COVID-19. As for the study in general: Both acute and convalescent COVID-19 samples were obtained from the United States, Italy and Spain. T cells, B-cell-depleted T cells, or PBMCs supplied cDNA or gDNA.

The germline CDR1 and CDR2 sequences are SGHRS and YFSETQ. This CDR3 comprises 13 residues. Individuals drawn from around 25 US areas were roughly 18 to 89 years old. Participant-given clinical history determined each cohort assignment. Produced via immunoSEQ multiplex PCR; TCRdb's table is partial and in-frame only. In the table there are 150,000 to 200,000 clones, more than 75% of which are singletons. This clone was observed a single time. Germline and junction disagree at one end, which may indicate a read error. The sequencing input was PBMCs or T cells enriched from blood (not recorded which). The V call is TRBV5-1, the J call TRBJ2-1; 9 bases agree with TRBD2. This clonotype was obtained from a middle-aged man who had recovered from COVID-19. CDR3 residues: CASSYLGQAGGLF. CDR3 sequence (DNA): TGCGCCAGCAGCTACCTTGGTCAAGCGGGGGGCCTCTTC. The full variable domain, its missing parts supplied by reference TRBV5-1 and TRBJ2-1, is KAGVTQTPRYLIKTRGQQVTLSCSPISGHRSVSWYQQTPGQGLQFLFEYFSETQRNKGNFPGRFSGRQFSNSRSEMNVSTLELGDSALYLCASSYLGQAGGLFGPGTRLTVL.